Below are 4 T cell receptor beta chains sequenced from a single sample in a study of blood T cell repertoires in COVID-19. Sequencing used immunoSEQ multiplex PCR; TCRdb keeps in-frame clones, though not all of them. The data show 200,000 to 300,000 clones, with nearly 95% seen just once and around 0.83% held by the top ten. The specimen sequenced was peripheral blood. The receptors come from a man aged 30 to 45 with COVID-19, enrolled during active disease.

V is TRBV5-1 and J is TRBJ1-2, with a tentative D call TRBD1 (5 bases). CDR1 and CDR2 from the germline V gene are SGHRS and YFSETQ. The CDR3 is made up of 13 amino acids. V was pared by 5 bases and J by 6 bases, with 14 bases between. The DNA of the CDR3 is TGCGCCAGCAGTGGAGGGGTGGGGAATGGCTACACCTTC. Its protein is CASSGGVGNGYTF.

The V and J genes are TRBV18 and TRBJ2-7; a weak D match, TRBD1 (5 bases). Germline loops: CDR1 KGHSH, CDR2 LQKENI. V lost 0 bases and J 3 bases, leaving 6 bases between the germline ends. The CDR3 covers 13 residues. The CDR3 here is CASSPPGHYEQYF. CDR3 coding DNA: TGTGCCAGCTCACCACCGGGGCACTACGAGCAGTACTTC.

This clone was counted a single time. The rearrangement links TRBV11-2 to TRBJ2-1; D may be TRBD2 (7 bases). Trimming pared 5 bases from V and 6 bases from J, leaving 17 bases between. The CDR3 runs to 15 residues. The germline V gene has CDR1 SGHAT and CDR2 FQNNGV. This CDR3 is CASSKGGVLGNEQFF. CDR3 coding DNA: TGTGCCAGCAGCAAAGGGGGGGTATTGGGCAATGAGCAGTTCTTC.

This sequence joins TRBV5-1 and TRBJ1-1; 9 positions agree with TRBD1. The CDR3 has 15 amino acids. V was clipped by 4 bases and J by 4 bases; unmatched bases: 8. The germline V gene encodes CDR1 SGHRS and CDR2 YFSETQ. CDR3 amino acids: CASSPGTGRPTEAFF. In DNA, the CDR3 is TGCGCCAGCAGCCCCGGGACAGGGAGGCCCACTGAAGCTTTCTTT.